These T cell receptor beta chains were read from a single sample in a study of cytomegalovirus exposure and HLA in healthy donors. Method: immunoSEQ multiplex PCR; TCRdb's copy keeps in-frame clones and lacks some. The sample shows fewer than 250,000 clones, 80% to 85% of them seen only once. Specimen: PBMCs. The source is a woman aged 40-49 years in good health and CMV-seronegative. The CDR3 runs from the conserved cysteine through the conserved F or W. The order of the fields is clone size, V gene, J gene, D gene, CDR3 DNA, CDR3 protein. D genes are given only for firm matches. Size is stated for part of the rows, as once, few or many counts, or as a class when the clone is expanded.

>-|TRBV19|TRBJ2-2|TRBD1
TGTGCCAGTAGCCTCCCGGGACAGAGCACCGGGGAGCTGTTTTTT
CASSLPGQSTGELFF
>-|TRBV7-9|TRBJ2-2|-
TGTGCCAGCAGCTTTGCGGCCGGGGAGCTGTTTTTT
CASSFAAGELFF
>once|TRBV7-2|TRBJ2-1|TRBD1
TGTGCCAGCAGCTCTCAATACGGACAGGGGAAGTTCTTC
CASSSQYGQGKFF
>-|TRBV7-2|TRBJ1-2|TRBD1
TGTGCCAGCAGCTTAGCAGGGGGCCAGGGGTATGGCTACACCTTC
CASSLAGGQGYGYTF
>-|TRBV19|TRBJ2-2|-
TGTGCCAGTAGTATTCGGGGGGCGGACACCGGGGAGCTGTTTTTT
CASSIRGADTGELFF
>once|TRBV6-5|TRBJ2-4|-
TGTGCCAGTTCAGGGGCCAAAAACATTCAGTACTTC
CASSGAKNIQYF
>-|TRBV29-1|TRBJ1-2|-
TGCAGCGTTGCAGGTACGGATGGCTACACCTTC
CSVAGTDGYTF
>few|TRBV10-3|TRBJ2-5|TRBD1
TGTGCCATCAGTGATCTGGGGCCCTCAGGGGGGACCCAGTACTTC
CAISDLGPSGGTQYF
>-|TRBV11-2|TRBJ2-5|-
TGTGCCAGCAGCTTAGATCTCTGGACCCAGTACTTC
CASSLDLWTQYF
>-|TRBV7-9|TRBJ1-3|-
TGTGCCAGCAGTCTAGAGATCTCTGGAAACACCATATATTTT
CASSLEISGNTIYF
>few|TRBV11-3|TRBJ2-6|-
TGTGCCAGCAGCTTAGATCTGGGGGGGCGCACGGCCAACGTCCTGACTTTC
CASSLDLGGRTANVLTF
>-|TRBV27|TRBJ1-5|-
TGTGCCAGCAGTTTATCTGAGGGCAATCAGCCCCAGCATTTT
CASSLSEGNQPQHF
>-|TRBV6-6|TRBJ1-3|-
TGTGCCATCTCTAAGGGGGGGTCCGGAAACACCATATATTTT
CAISKGGSGNTIYF
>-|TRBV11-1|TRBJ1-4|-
TGTGCCAGCAGCCGGGGGGCAAATGAAAAACTGTTTTTT
CASSRGANEKLFF
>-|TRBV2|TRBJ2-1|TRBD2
TGTGCCAGCAGTGAAAAGACTAGCGGGAGGAGGGGTGGTGAGCAGTTCTTC
CASSEKTSGRRGGEQFF
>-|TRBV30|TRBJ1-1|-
TGTGCCTTCAGGGAGGGGGGGGACACTGAAGCTTTCTTT
CAFREGGDTEAFF
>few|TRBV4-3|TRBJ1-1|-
TGCGCCAGCAGCCTAGACCCTAACACTGAAGCTTTCTTT
CASSLDPNTEAFF
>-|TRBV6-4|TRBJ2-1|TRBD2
TGTGCCAGCAGTCCGGGACTAGCGGGACCGTTTACAGGGAATGAGCAGTTCTTC
CASSPGLAGPFTGNEQFF
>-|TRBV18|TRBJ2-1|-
TGTGCCAGCTCACCCCAGGGTGAGCAGTTCTTC
CASSPQGEQFF
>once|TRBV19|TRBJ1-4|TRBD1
TGTGCCAGACGGGACAGGGGAGGTTTTAATGAAAAACTGTTTTTT
CARRDRGGFNEKLFF
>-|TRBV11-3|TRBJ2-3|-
TGTGCCAGCAGCTTAGGGTTGGGGCGGGATACGCAGTATTTT
CASSLGLGRDTQYF
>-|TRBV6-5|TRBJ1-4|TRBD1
TGTGCCAGCAGTGCCCGACAGGGCGTCGATGAAAAACTGTTTTTT
CASSARQGVDEKLFF
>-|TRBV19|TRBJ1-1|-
TGTGCCAGTAGTAGGGGCCTGAACACTGAAGCTTTCTTT
CASSRGLNTEAFF